The clone carrying this TCR beta chain was found many times. The antigen remains undetermined. This entry is derived from a study of T cells in Graves' hyperthyroidism and ophthalmopathy. Points from the study as a whole: Ophthalmopathy was separated from stable hyperthyroidism by a 13 V-J model.

PBMCs were obtained from 10 ml fresh peripheral blood. Researchers took RNA transcripts and amplified the TCR beta CDR3 regions from them. First-round RT-PCR of the TCR CDR3 relied on the HTBI primer set. In TCRdb, the multiplex PCR reads were re-called with MiXCR into one record per CDR3 protein. The sample shows some 500,000 distinct CDR3 sequences, around a quarter of them seen only once. The CDR3 length is 15 residues. V shed 2 bases and J shed 5 bases, with 12 bases lying between them. CDR1 and CDR2 from the germline V gene are MNHEY and SMNVEV (reference sequence). The specimen was blood. The clonotype comes from a woman in her thirties with Graves' ophthalmopathy. The rearrangement joins TRBV27 to TRBJ2-2; D is possibly TRBD1 (6 bases). CDR3 region: CASSLRGRGTGELFF. The CDR3 DNA sequence: TGTGCCAGCAGTTTACGGGGCAGGGGTACCGGGGAGCTGTTTTTT.